The 13 T cell receptor beta chains below were found in one sample sequenced in a study of T-cell reconstitution after alpha-beta-depleted transplantation in children. Points from the study as a whole: Diversity and T-cell counts at one year after transplant derived mostly from new T cells.

Molecular barcoding with unique molecular identifiers was used for the TCRbeta library. Each CDR3 protein is one row after TCRdb ran MiXCR on the PCR reads. Among 330,000 or so distinct CDR3 sequences, over 7% were seen once, and the ten largest hold 8.5% to 9.5%. No antigen has been assigned to these receptors. Sequencing used peripheral blood, obtained 360 days after TCRalphabeta/CD19-depleted stem cell transplant. Receptors originate from a female patient between 2 and 15 years old who had a stem cell transplant for Fanconi anemia, so the T cells may come from the graft donor.

Many counts were recorded for this clonotype. The chain recombines TRBV11-2 with TRBJ1-4; D is uncertain. CDR3 length: 15 amino acids. CDR1 is SGHAT and CDR2 is FQNNGV in the germline V gene. The V end lost 1 base, the J end lost 6 bases, and 12 bases lay between the germline ends. Here the CDR3 reads CASSLGVDADEKLFF. For the CDR3, the DNA is TGTGCCAGCAGCTTAGGGGTCGACGCTGATGAAAAACTGTTTTTT. Drawing the rest from reference TRBV11-2 and TRBJ1-4, the complete variable domain is EAGVAQSPRYKIIEKRQSVAFWCNPISGHATLYWYQQILGQGPKLLIQFQNNGVVDDSQLPKDRFSAERLKGVDSTLKIQPAKLEDSAVYLCASSLGVDADEKLFFGSGTQLSVL.

This clonotype was detected ten times or more. This CDR3 is CSVELGGPDTQYF. The CDR3 DNA is TGCAGCGTTGAACTAGGGGGTCCGGATACGCAGTATTTT. The chain links TRBV29-1 to TRBJ2-3, with a tentative D call TRBD1 (6 bases). The CDR3 loop spans 13 amino acids. Trimming stripped 2 bases from V and 6 bases from J, with 12 bases between. Germline CDR1 and CDR2: SQVTM and ANQGSEA.

In its sample, this clonotype was seen many times. The gene calls are TRBV30 and TRBJ1-1; D is possibly TRBD1 (6 bases). CDR3 size: 14 residues. CDR1 is GTSNPN and CDR2 is SVGIG in the germline V gene (reference sequence). Trimming removed 2 bases from V and 14 bases from J, with 24 bases in between. The CDR3 region has the DNA TGTGCCTGGAGTAAGGTGGCCAAATCCCATCAGGGGTTCTTT. Protein sequence: CAWSKVAKSHQGFF.

The chain uses TRBV7-3 and TRBJ2-1, with D perhaps matching TRBD2 (7 bases). The CDR3 has 17 residues. From germline, CDR1 is SGHTA and CDR2 FQGTGA. The V gene lost 4 bases and the J gene lost 1 base, with 17 bases spanning the gap. CDR3 coding DNA: TGTGCCAGCAGCTCTCTTGGGGGGCGGGAGTCCTACAATGAGCAGTTCTTC. Translation: CASSSLGGRESYNEQFF. Based on the CDR3 plus reference TRBV7-3 and TRBJ2-1, the full variable domain is GAGVSQTPSNKVTEKGKYVELRCDPISGHTALYWYRQSLGQGPEFLIYFQGTGAADDSGLPNDRFFAVRPEGSVSTLKIQRTERGDSAVYLCASSSLGGRESYNEQFFGPGTRLTVL.

The table lists this clonotype with a few counts. This chain connects TRBV12-3 or TRBV12-4 to TRBJ2-7, with a weak D call TRBD1 (5 bases). This CDR3 has 11 amino acids. Trimming left V 1 base short and J 9 bases short, with 7 bases between. The CDR3 sequence is CASSLGTLQYF. The CDR3 DNA sequence: TGTGCCAGCAGTTTAGGGACATTGCAGTACTTC.

This clonotype was found a few times. The gene calls are TRBV7-9 and TRBJ2-3, with 11 bases lining up with TRBD1. The J segment lost 3 bases and the V segment lost 4 bases, leaving 6 bases of the junction unmatched. The CDR3 has 16 residues. The germline V gene encodes CDR1 SEHNR and CDR2 FQNEAQ (reference sequence). CDR3 DNA sequence: TGTGCCAGCAGCTCGGACAGGGGGCGAGGAACAGATACGCAGTATTTT. It encodes CASSSDRGRGTDTQYF.

This clonotype was counted between two and nine times. The V call is TRBV7-6, the J call TRBJ1-2; 9 positions match TRBD1. CDR1 is SGHVS and CDR2 is FNYEAQ in the germline V gene. V lost 1 base and J lost 4; bases outside the gene matches: 7. CDR3 length equals 16 residues. The CDR3 loop reads CASSLGTGELGYGYTF. The CDR3 bases are TGTGCCAGCAGCTTAGGGACAGGGGAGCTTGGCTATGGCTACACCTTC.

This clonotype has only a few counts. V gene TRBV6-1 combines with J gene TRBJ2-7; 9 nucleotides match TRBD1. There are 18 residues in the CDR3. CDR1 MNHNS and CDR2 SASEGT come from the germline V gene. Trimming cost V 5 bases and J 6 bases; bases outside gene matches: 20. CDR3 region: CASSNAGQGSSRSGEQYF. Written as DNA, the CDR3 is TGTGCCAGCAGTAACGCGGGACAGGGAAGCTCGAGATCTGGCGAGCAGTACTTC.

This clonotype has only a few counts. The rearrangement joins TRBV5-1 to TRBJ2-3, with 9 nucleotides matching TRBD2. Trimming cost V 0 bases and J 3 bases; bases outside gene matches: 5. This CDR3 is 16 amino acids long. CDR1 SGHRS and CDR2 YFSETQ come from the germline V gene. CDR3 region: CASSLVEAGGTDTQYF. CDR3 bases: TGCGCCAGCAGCTTGGTGGAGGCGGGAGGGACAGATACGCAGTATTTT.

V gene TRBV6-5 combines with J gene TRBJ1-2; 7 nucleotides match TRBD1. The ends lost 5 bases at V and 3 bases at J; junction bases unmatched: 6. The CDR3 is 14 residues long. CDR1 and CDR2 (germline): MNHEY, SVGAGI. CDR3 in amino acids: CASSHPGTDYGYTF. The CDR3, as DNA: TGTGCCAGCAGTCACCCCGGGACAGACTATGGCTACACCTTC.

This clonotype was found a few times. The chain carries TRBV18 and TRBJ2-5, with TRBD2 matching over 7 bases. The CDR3 is 18 amino acids. The V and J ends lost 1 base and 5 bases, in that order; junction bases with no gene match: 16. Germline CDR1 reads KGHSH; CDR2 reads LQKENI. CDR3 amino acids: CASSPLRGFGGVEETQYF. Here the CDR3 DNA reads TGTGCCAGCTCACCACTGAGAGGCTTTGGGGGGGTCGAGGAGACCCAGTACTTC. Full variable domain (outside the CDR3, taken from reference TRBV18 and TRBJ2-5): NAGVMQNPRHLVRRRGQEARLRCSPMKGHSHVYWYRQLPEEGLKFMVYLQKENIIDESGMPKERFSAEFPKEGPSILRIQQVVRGDSAAYFCASSPLRGFGGVEETQYFGPGTRLLVL.

The chain uses TRBV3-1 and TRBJ1-3; no firm D call. Germline CDR1 LGHDT, CDR2 YNNKEL (reference sequence). This CDR3 has 17 amino acids. V was clipped by 0 bases and J by 2 bases, with 14 bases between them. The CDR3: CASSQDIRFRAGNTIYF. CDR3 DNA sequence: TGTGCCAGCAGCCAAGATATCAGGTTTCGGGCTGGAAACACCATATATTTT.

The gene calls are TRBV12-3 or TRBV12-4 and TRBJ1-3; no clear D. Trimming took 8 bases from V and 1 from J, leaving 9 bases between them. The CDR3 is made up of 13 amino acids. The CDR3 DNA sequence: TGTGCCAGCTGGCGCCCGTCTGGAAACACCATATATTTT. Protein: CASWRPSGNTIYF.